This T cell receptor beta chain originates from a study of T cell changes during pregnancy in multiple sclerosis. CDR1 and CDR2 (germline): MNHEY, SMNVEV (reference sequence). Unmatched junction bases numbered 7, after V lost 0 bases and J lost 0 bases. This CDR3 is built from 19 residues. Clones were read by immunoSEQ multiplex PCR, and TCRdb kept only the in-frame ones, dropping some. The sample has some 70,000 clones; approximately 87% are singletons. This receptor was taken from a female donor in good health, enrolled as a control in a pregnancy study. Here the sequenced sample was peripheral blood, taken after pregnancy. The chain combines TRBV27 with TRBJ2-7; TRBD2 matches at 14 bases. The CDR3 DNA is TGTGCCAGCAGTTTATCGACCCCGGGACTAGCGGGAGTCTCCTACGAGCAGTACTTC. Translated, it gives CASSLSTPGLAGVSYEQYF.